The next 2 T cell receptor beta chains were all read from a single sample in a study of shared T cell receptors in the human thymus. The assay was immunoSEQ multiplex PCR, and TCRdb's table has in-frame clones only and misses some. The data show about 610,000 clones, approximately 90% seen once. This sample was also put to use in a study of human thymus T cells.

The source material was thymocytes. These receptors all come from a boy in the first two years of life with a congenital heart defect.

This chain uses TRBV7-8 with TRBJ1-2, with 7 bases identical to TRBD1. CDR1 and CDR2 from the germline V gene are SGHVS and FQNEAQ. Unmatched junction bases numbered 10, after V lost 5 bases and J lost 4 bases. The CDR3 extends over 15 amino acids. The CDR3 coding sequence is TGTGCCAGCAGCGTCGACAGGGTGGTAGGCTATGGCTACACCTTC. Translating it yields CASSVDRVVGYGYTF.

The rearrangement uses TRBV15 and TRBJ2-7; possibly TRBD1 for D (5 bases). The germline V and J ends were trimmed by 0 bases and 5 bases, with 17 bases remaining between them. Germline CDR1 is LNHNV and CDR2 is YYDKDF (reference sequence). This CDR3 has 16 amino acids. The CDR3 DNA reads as TGTGCCACCAGCAGAGATCTGGGGCGGCGGCGTAACGAGCAGTACTTC. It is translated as CATSRDLGRRRNEQYF.